This is a list of T cell receptor beta chains from one sample in a study of vaccination effects on CD4 cells after COVID-19. Their antigens remain unidentified. Profiling relied on immunoSEQ multiplex PCR, and the TCRdb table lists in-frame clones only, not all of them. The sample has about 45,000 clones, roughly 72% seen once. Specimen: CD4+ T cells from PBMCs cultured with SARS-CoV-2 spike peptides, collected before COVID-19 vaccination. The receptors were gathered from a human donor who received a COVID-19 vaccine. Each CDR3 is given with its conserved first and last residue. The D gene is left open where the match is weak. Some rows mark clone size as missing; the rest say once, few, many or name a class of expanded clone.

V	J	size	D	CDR3	DNA
TRBV28	TRBJ2-5	.	.	CASSSPGWETQYF	TGTGCCAGCAGTTCGCCAGGGTGGGAGACCCAGTACTTC
TRBV29-1	TRBJ1-4	.	TRBD1	CSVAAGTANEKLFF	TGCAGCGTGGCTGCCGGGACAGCTAATGAAAAACTGTTTTTT
TRBV19	TRBJ1-5	.	.	CASSTTVYSNQPQHF	TGTGCCAGTAGTACGACAGTTTATAGCAATCAGCCCCAGCATTTT
TRBV6-4	TRBJ2-3	.	.	CASPCYTQYF	TGTGCCAGCCCGTGCTATACGCAGTATTTT
TRBV20-1	TRBJ2-3	.	.	CSASSGGRGEGTDTQYF	TGCAGTGCTAGTTCCGGGGGGAGGGGGGAGGGCACAGATACGCAGTATTTT
TRBV24-1	TRBJ1-5	once	.	CATSASRMGNQPQHF	TGTGCCACCAGTGCATCTCGGATGGGCAATCAGCCCCAGCATTTT
TRBV19	TRBJ2-5	.	TRBD1	CASSDRARETQYF	TGTGCCAGTTCGGACAGGGCGCGGGAGACCCAGTACTTC
TRBV18	TRBJ1-6	.	TRBD1	CASSPIGTGGKDNSPLHF	TGTGCCAGCTCACCTATTGGGACAGGGGGAAAGGATAATTCACCCCTCCACTTT
TRBV6-5	TRBJ2-5	.	TRBD2	CASKDGGAVETQYF	TGTGCCAGCAAGGACGGGGGGGCCGTAGAGACCCAGTACTTC
TRBV12-3/TRBV12-4	TRBJ1-1	.	TRBD1	CASTRTGGEEAFF	TGTGCCAGCACCAGGACAGGGGGAGAGGAAGCTTTCTTT